This T cell receptor (beta chain) originates from a study of graft-versus-host responses after intestinal transplantation. The protocol was immunoSEQ multiplex PCR, while the TCRdb copy is restricted to in-frame clones and leaves out a portion. Of several thousand clones in the sample, over 90% were seen once. The CDR3 has 16 residues. The chain is built from TRBV21-1 and TRBJ1-5; the DNA was not compared with TRBD1, the D call given in the table. TRBV21-1 is listed as a pseudogene. The source was PBMCs, collected 11 days after intestinal transplantation. The sequence was obtained from a human patient who received an intestinal transplant, so some T cells may come from the graft donor. DNA of the CDR3: TGTGCCAGCAGCGAGGACAGGGCGGTCAGCAATCAGCCCCAGCATTTT. Its translation: CASSEDRAVSNQPQHF.